The 24 T cell receptor beta chains reported below all come from one sample, sequenced in a study of OX40 agonist ivuxolimab in advanced cancers. Profiled with immunoSEQ multiplex PCR; TCRdb holds only in-frame clones, not every one. The sample lists tens of thousands of clones, about 88% occurring once. Here the sequenced sample was CD4+ or CD8+ T cells sorted from blood, taken in a trial of the OX40 agonist ivuxolimab. The receptors derive from an adult with an advanced solid tumor such as melanoma, head and neck, liver or kidney cancer.

J is TRBJ2-1 and V is TRBV5-4, with a weak D call TRBD2 (5 bases). Germline V gives CDR1 SGHNT, CDR2 YYREEE (reference sequence). The CDR3 sequence is 15 residues long. V was pared by 4 bases and J by 2 bases, with 13 bases between. The CDR3 DNA is TGTGCCAGCAGCCCTCGTCGGGGAACCTACAATGAGCAGTTCTTC. Translation gives CASSPRRGTYNEQFF. Variable domain in full (rest from reference TRBV5-4 and TRBJ2-1): ETGVTQSPTHLIKTRGQQVTLRCSSQSGHNTVSWYQQALGQGPQFIFQYYREEENGRGNFPPRFSGLQFPNYSSELNVNALELDDSALYLCASSPRRGTYNEQFFGPGTRLTVL.

This chain uses TRBV9 with TRBJ2-3, with 9 bases identical to TRBD1. The V gene end was trimmed by 3 bases and the J gene end by 0 bases; junction bases not matched to a gene: 5. Looked up from germline, CDR1 is SGDLS and CDR2 is YYNGEE. The CDR3 is 16 amino acids. CDR3 DNA: TGTGCCAGCAGCGCTGGACAGGGGCTGAGCACAGATACGCAGTATTTT. This translates into CASSAGQGLSTDTQYF.

This clone was observed a single time. The rearrangement joins TRBV5-4 to TRBJ2-3; tentatively, D is TRBD1 (6 bases). CDR1 SGHNT and CDR2 YYREEE come from the germline V gene (reference sequence). V gave up 5 bases and J gave up 1 base, with 14 bases separating them. The CDR3 has 15 residues. CDR3 nucleotides: TGTGCCAGCAGTTCATCCGGGACACGCACAGATACGCAGTATTTT. As protein: CASSSSGTRTDTQYF.

The chain has TRBV30 and TRBJ2-7; D ambiguous. This CDR3 region has 13 residues. Germline CDR1 is GTSNPN and CDR2 is SVGIG (reference sequence). Trimming shortened V by 0 bases and J by 6 bases, and 12 bases separated the two germline ends. The CDR3 reads CAWSVTPTSEQYF. The CDR3 DNA is TGTGCCTGGAGTGTTACGCCGACTTCCGAGCAGTACTTC. Together with reference TRBV30 and TRBJ2-7, the CDR3 gives the full variable domain: SQTIHQWPATLVQPVGSPLSLECTVEGTSNPNLYWYRQAAGRGLQLLFYSVGIGQISSEVPQNLSASRPQDRQFILSSKKLLLSDSGFYLCAWSVTPTSEQYFGPGTRLTVT.

The rearrangement links TRBV11-3 to TRBJ2-2; 11 nucleotides line up with TRBD1. After removal of 5 bases from V and 6 bases from J, the junction contained 5 bases not matched to a gene. The CDR3 is 15 amino acids. CDR1 and CDR2 (germline): SGHNT, YENEEA. The CDR3 spells CASSRTGGGPGELFF. CDR3 coding DNA: TGTGCCAGCAGCAGGACAGGGGGCGGGCCCGGGGAGCTGTTTTTT.

The V and J genes are TRBV29-1 and TRBJ1-5; perhaps TRBD1 as D (5 bases). The CDR3 consists of 15 residues. The germline V gene has CDR1 SQVTM and CDR2 ANQGSEA. Trimming pared 0 bases from V and 0 bases from J, leaving 9 bases between. The CDR3 nucleotides are TGCAGCGTTGAAGAGGGGGGTGGTAGCAATCAGCCCCAGCATTTT. Protein product: CSVEEGGGSNQPQHF.

This chain links TRBV14 with TRBJ2-2; a weak D match, TRBD2 (5 bases). Trimming shortened V by 4 bases and J by 4 bases, and 7 bases separated the two germline ends. Germline CDR1 SGHDN, CDR2 FVKESK. CDR3 size: 13 residues. CDR3 loop: CASSRAGTGELFF. Here the CDR3 DNA reads TGTGCCAGCAGCCGGGCGGGCACCGGGGAGCTGTTTTTT.

The CDR3 region has the DNA TGTGCCATCAGGAACGGACAGTCGAACACTGAAGCTTTCTTT. It yields the protein CAIRNGQSNTEAFF. The chain is built from TRBV10-3 and TRBJ1-1; perhaps TRBD1 as D (6 bases). There are 14 residues in the CDR3. Trimming cost V 6 bases and J 1 base, with 12 bases left between them. Germline V gives CDR1 ENHRY, CDR2 SYGVKD.

The rearrangement joins TRBV7-2 to TRBJ2-3; 14 bases are a match to TRBD2. The V and J ends lost 5 bases and 5 bases, in that order; junction bases with no gene match: 3. CDR3 length equals 15 residues. Germline CDR1 is SGHTA and CDR2 is FQGNSA. The CDR3: CASSAGLAGVDTQYF. The CDR3 nucleotides are TGTGCCAGCAGCGCGGGACTAGCGGGAGTAGATACGCAGTATTTT.

As DNA, the CDR3 is TGTGCCAGTAGTCCTCCGACAGGCGTTAGCTCCTACGAGCAGTACTTC. Translation gives CASSPPTGVSSYEQYF. The gene calls are TRBV19 and TRBJ2-7; a weak D match, TRBD1 (6 bases). The length of the CDR3 is 16 residues. The V and J ends lost 5 bases and 0 bases respectively, with 17 bases between them. Germline V lookup: CDR1 LNHDA, CDR2 SQIVND (reference sequence).

The chain carries TRBV15 and TRBJ2-1, with 12 bases matching TRBD2. From germline, CDR1 is LNHNV and CDR2 YYDKDF (reference sequence). The V gene end was trimmed by 1 base and the J gene end by 3 bases; junction bases not matched to a gene: 1. CDR3 size: 16 residues. In DNA form, the CDR3 reads TGTGCCACCAGCAGAGCTAGCGGGAGGGGCTACAATGAGCAGTTCTTC. Translation gives CATSRASGRGYNEQFF.

The genes are TRBV7-2 and TRBJ1-2, with 7 positions matching TRBD1. Losses at the gene ends were 1 base for V and 2 bases for J; bases not matched to a gene: 4. Germline V CDR1 and CDR2: SGHTA, FQGNSA. The length of the CDR3 is 15 residues. The CDR3 DNA sequence: TGTGCCAGCAGCTTAGGCCTACAGGGGAACTATGGCTACACCTTC. Its protein is CASSLGLQGNYGYTF.

This chain uses TRBV6-4 with TRBJ2-1; 11 positions agree with TRBD2. The CDR3 covers 14 residues. The V and J ends lost 10 bases and 1 base, in that order; junction bases with no gene match: 3. CDR1 MRHNA and CDR2 SNTAGT come from the germline V gene. CDR3 in amino acids: CATRLAGSYNEQFF. CDR3 in DNA: TGTGCCACCCGACTAGCGGGATCCTACAATGAGCAGTTCTTC.

V is TRBV7-8 and J is TRBJ1-6; D possibly corresponds to TRBD1 (5 bases). Trimming removed 5 bases from V and 11 bases from J, with 16 bases in between. The CDR3 loop spans 14 amino acids. CDR1 is SGHVS, CDR2 FQNEAQ, per germline. The CDR3 here is CASSRTPGGTPLHF. DNA for the CDR3: TGTGCCAGCAGCCGGACGCCGGGGGGTACACCCCTCCACTTT.

The rearrangement links TRBV19 to TRBJ1-2; 9 bases align to TRBD1. The CDR3 extends over 15 amino acids. V lost 6 bases and J lost 4; bases outside the gene matches: 9. Germline V gene lookup returns CDR1 LNHDA and CDR2 SQIVND (reference sequence). DNA for the CDR3: TGTGCCAGTAGCTTACAGGGGGCGGATGGCTATGGCTACACCTTC. Amino acid sequence: CASSLQGADGYGYTF.

The genes are TRBV15 and TRBJ1-4; D not resolved. CDR3 length: 15 residues. Trimming pared 1 base from V and 4 bases from J, leaving 10 bases between. Germline CDR1 LNHNV, CDR2 YYDKDF (reference sequence). The CDR3 is CATSRAASLNEKLFF. The CDR3 DNA sequence: TGTGCCACCAGCAGAGCCGCGAGCCTTAATGAAAAACTGTTTTTT.

The CDR3 coding sequence is TGCGCCAGCAGGGCTAGCGGGACGGTTGGGGAGCAGTTCTTC. It specifies CASRASGTVGEQFF. The genes are TRBV10-2 and TRBJ2-1, with 9 bases aligning to TRBD2. There are 14 residues in the CDR3. The V gene's germline CDR1 is WSHSY and CDR2 SAAADI. V lost 6 bases and J lost 10; bases outside the gene matches: 10.

The gene calls are TRBV5-4 and TRBJ2-2; 8 nucleotides agree with TRBD2. CDR3 length: 16 amino acids. V dropped 0 bases and J dropped 5; count of bases not matched to a gene: 6. Germline V CDR1 and CDR2: SGHNT, YYREEE (reference sequence). The CDR3 sequence: CASSLAGTSFTGELFF. In DNA form, the CDR3 reads TGTGCCAGCAGCTTGGCCGGGACTAGTTTTACCGGGGAGCTGTTTTTT.

CDR3 nucleotides: TGTGCCAGCAGTTTCAATGGGGCCTACAATGAGCAGTTCTTC. Protein: CASSFNGAYNEQFF. The chain joins TRBV27 to TRBJ2-1, with D uncertain. Germline CDR1 reads MNHEY; CDR2 reads SMNVEV (reference sequence). The V gene lost 3 bases and the J gene lost 2 bases, with 8 bases spanning the gap. The CDR3 is 14 amino acids.

V and J are TRBV10-3 and TRBJ1-2; unclear D gene. The length of the CDR3 is 16 residues. The germline CDR1 and CDR2 sequences are ENHRY and SYGVKD. Deletions cut 8 bases from V and 0 bases from J, with 19 bases between. CDR3 in DNA: TGTGCCATCTCCCCGACATTTTTGGCCCCTAACTATGGCTACACCTTC. This translates into CAISPTFLAPNYGYTF.

CDR3 protein: CASSLRRTNTEAFF. CDR3 bases: TGTGCCAGCAGCCTCAGGCGGACGAACACTGAAGCTTTCTTT. The chain carries TRBV7-2 and TRBJ1-1; D is ambiguous. The germline gives CDR1 SGHTA, CDR2 FQGNSA. V lost 5 bases, J lost 1 base, and 11 bases lay in between. This CDR3 has 14 amino acids.

The CDR3: CASSPKQRIGETQYF. CDR3 DNA: TGTGCCAGCAGCCCTAAGCAGAGGATAGGAGAGACCCAGTACTTC. The chain uses TRBV9 and TRBJ2-5; no definite D call. V was clipped by 4 bases and J by 4 bases, with 17 bases between them. CDR1 is SGDLS and CDR2 is YYNGEE in the germline V gene. The CDR3 spans 15 residues.

V is TRBV7-8 and J is TRBJ2-2; 10 bases are shared with TRBD2. Trimming took 6 bases from V and 8 from J; bases not matched to a gene: 15. Looked up from germline, CDR1 is SGHVS and CDR2 is FQNEAQ. The CDR3 is 17 residues long. CDR3 nucleotide sequence: TGTGCCAGCAGGAAAATTGGCCTAGCGGGAGAAGGAGGGGAGCTGTTTTTT. Residues: CASRKIGLAGEGGELFF.

The chain has TRBV19 and TRBJ2-3; 9 bases fit TRBD1. V trimming: 5 bases; J trimming: 6 bases; junction bases outside the gene matches: 6. The CDR3 is 14 residues long. The germline V gene has CDR1 LNHDA and CDR2 SQIVND (reference sequence). The CDR3 coding sequence is TGTGCCAGTAGTCCACAGGGGGCCGGGGATACGCAGTATTTT. Its protein is CASSPQGAGDTQYF. The whole variable domain, remainder taken from reference TRBV19 and TRBJ2-3, is DGGITQSPKYLFRKEGQNVTLSCEQNLNHDAMYWYRQDPGQGLRLIYYSQIVNDFQKGDIAEGYSVSREKKESFPLTVTSAQKNPTAFYLCASSPQGAGDTQYFGPGTRLTVL.